The sequence of this TCR beta chain was determined in a study of T cells in localized non-small cell lung cancer. Study findings and constraints: Adjacent lung was found to contain a median about 60 of the top 100 tumor clones.

Germline CDR1 MNHEY, CDR2 SMNVEV (reference sequence). The CDR3 spans 15 residues. Trimming shortened V by 8 bases and J by 0 bases, and 11 bases separated the two germline ends. Repertoires were generated with immunoSEQ multiplex PCR, while TCRdb's copy carries only in-frame clones and drops some. The profile shows 70,000 to 95,000 clones, just over 90% of them singletons. Note on this clone: What it recognizes is unknown.

This clonotype originated in a woman between 35 and 70 years old with stage II squamous cell lung carcinoma. This specimen consisted of PBMCs, obtained before any cancer treatment. V gene TRBV27 combines with J gene TRBJ2-6; TRBD2 might be the D (5 bases). The CDR3 region is CASSPRDSGANVLTF. CDR3 DNA sequence: TGTGCCAGCTCCCCCCGGGACTCTGGGGCCAACGTCCTGACTTTC.